This TCR beta chain was profiled in a study of cytomegalovirus exposure and HLA in healthy donors. About the study: Researchers found that approximately 77% of 300 to 450 genotyped donors fell within the Caucasian-associated ancestry cluster.

Between the trimmed V and J ends, which lost 2 bases and 6 bases, there was a span of 12 bases. Germline V gene data show CDR1 as SGHTA and CDR2 as FQGNSA. The CDR3 is made up of 14 amino acids. In regard to this clone: Its antigen is not known.

Study observations and caveats: Investigators reported around 150 TCR beta chains as tied to cytomegalovirus. In a later analysis, a missense DCLRE1C variant was linked to TCR beta V- and J-gene trimming. Some V segments could not be told apart, so they were left out, TRBV6-2 and TRBV6-3 among them.

The PCR made use of 60 Vbeta and 13 Jbeta primers. The repertoire was sequenced with immunoSEQ multiplex PCR; TCRdb's copy has only in-frame clones and lacks some. The sample includes about 170,000 clones, roughly 80% seen only once; the top ten take roughly 1.6%. This sequence joins TRBV7-2 and TRBJ2-3; possibly TRBD1 for D (5 bases). Source material: PBMCs. This TCR was sampled from a girl aged 5-17 years in good health and CMV-seropositive. CDR3 residues: CASSLQGYVDTQYF. The CDR3 DNA reads TGTGCCAGCAGCTTACAGGGTTACGTGGATACGCAGTATTTT. Drawing the rest from reference TRBV7-2 and TRBJ2-3, the complete variable domain is GAGVSQSPSNKVTEKGKDVELRCDPISGHTALYWYRQSLGQGLEFLIYFQGNSAPDKSGLPSDRFSAERTGGSVSTLTIQRTQQEDSAVYLCASSLQGYVDTQYFGPGTRLTVL.